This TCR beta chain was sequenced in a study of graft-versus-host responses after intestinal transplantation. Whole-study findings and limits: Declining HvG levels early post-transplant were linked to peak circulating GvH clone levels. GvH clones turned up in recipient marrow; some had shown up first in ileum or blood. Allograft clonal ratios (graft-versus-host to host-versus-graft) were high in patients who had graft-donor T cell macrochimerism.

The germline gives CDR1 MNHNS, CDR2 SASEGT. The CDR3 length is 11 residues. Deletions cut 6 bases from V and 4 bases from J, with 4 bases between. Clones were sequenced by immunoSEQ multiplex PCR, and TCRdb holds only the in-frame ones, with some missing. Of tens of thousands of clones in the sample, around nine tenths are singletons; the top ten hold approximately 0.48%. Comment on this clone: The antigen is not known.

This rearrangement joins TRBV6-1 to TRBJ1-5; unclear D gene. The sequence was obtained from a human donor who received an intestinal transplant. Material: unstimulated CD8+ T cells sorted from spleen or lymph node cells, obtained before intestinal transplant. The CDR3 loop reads CASSYNQPQHF. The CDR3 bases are TGTGCCAGCAGCTATAATCAGCCCCAGCATTTT.